The clone carrying this TCR beta chain showed up many times. The data derive from a study of T-cell memory formation after mild COVID-19. One entry per CDR3 protein, called by TCRdb with MiXCR from the 5' RACE reads. The table includes around 300,000 distinct CDR3 sequences, 10% to 15% detected once. Germline CDR1 SGHRS, CDR2 YFSETQ. V gave up 3 bases and J gave up 5 bases, with 8 bases separating them. This CDR3 has 13 amino acids. The sequenced sample consisted of PBMCs or a T cell subset sorted from them (not recorded which). The chain couples TRBV5-1 to TRBJ2-2; D is tentatively TRBD1 or TRBD2 (5 bases each). This TCR was recovered from a young man who had mild COVID-19 (a few samples of this study predate the infection). Cell type and time point are not known. CDR3 in DNA: TGCGCCAGCAGCTGGGGGTCGACCGGGGAGCTGTTTTTT. It translates to CASSWGSTGELFF.